The present TCR beta chain was sequenced within a study of CD8 T cells in Susac syndrome. From germline, CDR1 is SGHRS and CDR2 YFSETQ. The CDR3 spans 14 residues. After removal of 5 bases from V and 3 bases from J, the junction contained 5 bases not matched to a gene. With random hexamers, 0.5 to 1 ug RNA was reverse transcribed. TCR beta CDR3 was amplified by immunoSEQ multiplex PCR. This amplification extended across 54 Vbeta and 13 Jbeta segments. TCRdb ran MiXCR on the immunoSEQ multiplex PCR reads and lists one entry per CDR3 protein. The sample shows more than 200,000 distinct CDR3 sequences, roughly 90% of them seen only once. Sequencing of TCR beta was carried out in blood CD8+ and CD4+ T cells. TEMRA cells were FACS-enriched, and CD8+ and CD4+ T cells were isolated negatively.

This TCR was sampled from a human donor with multiple sclerosis. V gene TRBV5-1 combines with J gene TRBJ1-1; 9 nucleotides match TRBD1. Sequencing was carried out using CD8+ T cells from PBMCs. CDR3: CASRIQGADTEAFF. CDR3 nucleotide sequence: TGCGCCAGCAGAATACAGGGGGCGGACACTGAAGCTTTCTTT.